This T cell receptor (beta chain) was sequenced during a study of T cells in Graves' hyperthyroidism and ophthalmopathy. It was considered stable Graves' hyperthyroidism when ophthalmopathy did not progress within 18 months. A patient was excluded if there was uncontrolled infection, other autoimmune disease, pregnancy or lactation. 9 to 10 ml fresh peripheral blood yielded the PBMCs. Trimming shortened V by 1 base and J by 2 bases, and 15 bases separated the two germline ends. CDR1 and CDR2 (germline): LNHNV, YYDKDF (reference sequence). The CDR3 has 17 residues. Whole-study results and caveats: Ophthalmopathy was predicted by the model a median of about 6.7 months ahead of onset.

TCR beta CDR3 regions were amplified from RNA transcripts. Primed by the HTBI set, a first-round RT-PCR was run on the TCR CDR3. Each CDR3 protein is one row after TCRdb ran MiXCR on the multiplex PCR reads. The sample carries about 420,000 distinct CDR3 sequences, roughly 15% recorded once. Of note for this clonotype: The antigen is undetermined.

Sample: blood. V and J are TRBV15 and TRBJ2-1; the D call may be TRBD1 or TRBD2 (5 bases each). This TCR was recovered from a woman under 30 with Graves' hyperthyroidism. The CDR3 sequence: CATSRAWGSGAYNEQFF. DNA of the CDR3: TGTGCCACCAGCAGAGCTTGGGGGAGCGGAGCCTACAATGAGCAGTTCTTC.